This T cell receptor (beta chain) was sequenced for a study of CD8+CD57+ T cells in acquired aplastic anemia. Study at large: Healthy donor CD4+ samples were sequenced to a depth that averaged around 9.8 million reads. General study results and limits: Overlapping CD8+ CDR3 repertoires of patients and controls contained around 30 shared sequences.

Only a few counts were recorded for this clonotype. Antigen unknown. Genomic DNA, serving as template, underwent TCR beta VDJ and CDR3 profiling. Each CDR3 protein gets one entry after TCRdb re-called the reads with MiXCR. The repertoire includes about 220,000 distinct CDR3 sequences, about a third of them detected once, and 0.95% to 1.3% sits in the top ten. Germline CDR1 and CDR2: SGHRS and YFSETQ. V dropped 3 bases and J dropped 7 bases, with 11 bases sitting between them. The CDR3 consists of 14 residues. This clonotype originated in a human donor in good health, serving as a control. The sample taken for sequencing was sorted CD4+, CD8+, or CD8+CD57+ T cells (not recorded which) from PBMCs. The chain links TRBV5-1 to TRBJ1-6; D gene uncertain. This chain's CDR3 is CASSWDLENSPLHF. For the CDR3, the DNA is TGCGCCAGCAGCTGGGATTTAGAGAATTCACCCCTCCACTTT. The entire variable domain, with the rest obtained from reference TRBV5-1 and TRBJ1-6, is as follows: KAGVTQTPRYLIKTRGQQVTLSCSPISGHRSVSWYQQTPGQGLQFLFEYFSETQRNKGNFPGRFSGRQFSNSRSEMNVSTLELGDSALYLCASSWDLENSPLHFGNGTRLTVT.